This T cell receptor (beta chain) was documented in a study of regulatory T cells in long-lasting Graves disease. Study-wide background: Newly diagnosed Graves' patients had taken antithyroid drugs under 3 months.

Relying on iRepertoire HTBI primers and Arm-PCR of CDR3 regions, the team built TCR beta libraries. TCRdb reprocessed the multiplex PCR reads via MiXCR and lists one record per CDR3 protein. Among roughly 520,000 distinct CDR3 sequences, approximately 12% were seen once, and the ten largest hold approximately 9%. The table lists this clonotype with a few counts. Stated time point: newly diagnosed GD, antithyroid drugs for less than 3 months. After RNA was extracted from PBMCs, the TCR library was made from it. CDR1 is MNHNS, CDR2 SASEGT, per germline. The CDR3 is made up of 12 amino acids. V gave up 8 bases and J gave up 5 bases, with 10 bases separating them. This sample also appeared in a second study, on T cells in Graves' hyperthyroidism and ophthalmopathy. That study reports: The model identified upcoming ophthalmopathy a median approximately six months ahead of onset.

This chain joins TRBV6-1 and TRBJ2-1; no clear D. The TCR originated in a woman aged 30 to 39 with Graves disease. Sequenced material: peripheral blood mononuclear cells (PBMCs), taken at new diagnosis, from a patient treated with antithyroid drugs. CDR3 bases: TGTGCCAGCCATAGTTGGCACAATGAGCAGTTCTTC. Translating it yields CASHSWHNEQFF.